This TCR beta chain was found in a study of OX40 agonist ivuxolimab in advanced cancers. Study at large: Eligibility admitted prior anti-PD-1, anti-PD-L1 or anti-CTLA-4 therapy; 35% to 40% had some. Broader study findings: Doses of 0.1 to 3.0 mg/kg were accompanied by clonal expansion of CD4+ and CD8+ blood T cells by week 6.

In its sample, this clone was seen a few times. What it binds is not known. This CDR3 has 15 residues. Trimming pared 2 bases from V and 1 base from J, leaving 9 bases between. Germline lookup yields CDR1 MNHNY and CDR2 SVGAGI (reference sequence). With autoimmune disease history or systemic immunosuppression, patients were excluded. Some clones are missing from TCRdb's copy, which holds only in-frame ones; the method was immunoSEQ multiplex PCR. In the table there are 60,000 to 70,000 clones, 80% of which are singletons. The TCR comes from an adult with an advanced solid tumor such as melanoma, head and neck, liver or kidney cancer. Sequences were derived from CD4+ or CD8+ T cells sorted from blood, sampled in a trial of the OX40 agonist ivuxolimab. The chain is built from TRBV6-6 and TRBJ2-1, with D maybe TRBD1 (6 bases). CDR3 in amino acids: CASSYGQGSYNEQFF. As DNA, the CDR3 is TGTGCCAGCAGTTACGGGCAGGGGTCCTACAATGAGCAGTTCTTC.